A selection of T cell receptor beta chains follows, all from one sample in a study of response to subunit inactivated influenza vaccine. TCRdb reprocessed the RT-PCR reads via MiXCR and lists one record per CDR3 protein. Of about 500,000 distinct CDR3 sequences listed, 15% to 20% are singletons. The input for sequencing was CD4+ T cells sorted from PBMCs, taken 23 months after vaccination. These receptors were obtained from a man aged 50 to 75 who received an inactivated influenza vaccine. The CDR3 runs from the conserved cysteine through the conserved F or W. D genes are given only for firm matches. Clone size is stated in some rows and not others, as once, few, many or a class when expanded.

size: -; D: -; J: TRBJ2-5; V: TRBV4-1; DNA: TGCGCCAGCAGCCAAGGAGTACGAAGGCATTTGGGTGAGACCCAGTACTTC; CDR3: CASSQGVRRHLGETQYF
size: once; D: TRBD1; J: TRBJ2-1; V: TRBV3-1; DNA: TGTGCCAGCAGCCTAGGGGGCTACTTTACGGATGAGCAGTTCTTC; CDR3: CASSLGGYFTDEQFF
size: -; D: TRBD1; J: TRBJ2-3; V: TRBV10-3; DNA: TGTGCCATCAGAACAGGGGGCGAGAGAACAGATACGCAGTATTTT; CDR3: CAIRTGGERTDTQYF
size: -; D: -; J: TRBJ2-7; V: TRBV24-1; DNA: TGTGCCCCGGAGGGGCAGAGTCCCCACGAGCAGTACTTC; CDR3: CAPEGQSPHEQYF
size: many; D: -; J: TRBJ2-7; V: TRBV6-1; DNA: TGTGCCAGCAGTGGACGGGACCTCTACGAGCAGTACTTC; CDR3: CASSGRDLYEQYF
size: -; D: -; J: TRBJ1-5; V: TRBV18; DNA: TGTGCCAGCTCACCTGTAATCGGTAGCAATCAGCCCCAGCATTTT; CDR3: CASSPVIGSNQPQHF
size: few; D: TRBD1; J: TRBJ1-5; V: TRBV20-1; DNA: TGCAGTGCTAGACATACAGGGGGCGGTCAGCCCCAGCATTTT; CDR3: CSARHTGGGQPQHF
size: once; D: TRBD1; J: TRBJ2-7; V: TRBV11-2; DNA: TGTGCCAGCAGGAGAAGGACAGGGCCTTACGAGCAGTACTTC; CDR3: CASRRRTGPYEQYF
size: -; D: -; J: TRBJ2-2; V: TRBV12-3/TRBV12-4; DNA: TGTGCCAGCAGTTTCATTACCGGGACCGGGGAGCTGTTTTTT; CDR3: CASSFITGTGELFF
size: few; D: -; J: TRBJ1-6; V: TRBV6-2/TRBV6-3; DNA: TGTGCCAGCAGGGAACAGGGAGAAAGAAATTCACCCCTCCACTTT; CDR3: CASREQGERNSPLHF
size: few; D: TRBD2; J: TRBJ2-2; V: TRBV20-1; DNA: TGCAGTGCTAGAGATGTAAGGCGGGGGGCTAGCACCGGGGAGCTGTTTTTT; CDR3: CSARDVRRGASTGELFF
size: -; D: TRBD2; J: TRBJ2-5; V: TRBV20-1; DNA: TGCAGTGCGTTGGTAGCGGGAGCAGGGGAGACCCAGTACTTC; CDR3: CSALVAGAGETQYF
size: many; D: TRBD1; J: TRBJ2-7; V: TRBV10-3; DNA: TGTGCCATCAGACTGGGGACAGGGAAGGACGAGCAGTACTTC; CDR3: CAIRLGTGKDEQYF
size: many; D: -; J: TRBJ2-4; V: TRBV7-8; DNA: TGTGCCAGCAGCTCGGGGGCGCACCAGAACATTCAGTACTTC; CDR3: CASSSGAHQNIQYF
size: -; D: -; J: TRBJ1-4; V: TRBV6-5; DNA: TGTGCCAGCAGTTCCGGCGACCGGTGGGGGGCGGAAGAAAAACTGTTTTTT; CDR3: CASSSGDRWGAEEKLFF
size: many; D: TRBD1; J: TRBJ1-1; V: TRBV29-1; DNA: TGCAGCGTCGTCCCGGGACAGGGGACTGAAGCTTTCTTT; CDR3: CSVVPGQGTEAFF
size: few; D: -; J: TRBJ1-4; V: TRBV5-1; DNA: TGCGCCAGCAGCTGGGGTGAGCGGGGAGTTGGATCTGAAAAACTGTTTTTT; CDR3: CASSWGERGVGSEKLFF
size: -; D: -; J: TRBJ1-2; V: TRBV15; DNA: TGTGCCACCAGTAACCGGGCCCATATGCAAGGAATCTCGTACACCTTC; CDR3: CATSNRAHMQGISYTF
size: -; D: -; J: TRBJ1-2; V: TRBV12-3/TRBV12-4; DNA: TGTGCCAGCAGCCCGCGACACAACTATGGCTACACCTTC; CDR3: CASSPRHNYGYTF
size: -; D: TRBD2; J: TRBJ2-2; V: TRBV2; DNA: TGTGCCAGCAGGCTAGGCGGGAGAGGAGGGACCGGGGAGCTGTTTTTT; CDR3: CASRLGGRGGTGELFF
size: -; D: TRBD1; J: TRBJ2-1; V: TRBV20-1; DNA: TGCAGTGCCCTAGACCGGACAGGGGGGTCCTACAATGAGCAGTTCTTC; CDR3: CSALDRTGGSYNEQFF
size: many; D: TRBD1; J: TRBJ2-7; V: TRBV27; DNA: TGTGCCAGCAGCGCCGGGACAGGGGGCCGGGAGCAGTACTTC; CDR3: CASSAGTGGREQYF
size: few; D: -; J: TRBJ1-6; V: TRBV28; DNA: TGTGCCAGCAGTTTAACTGTTTCGTTAAATCCCCTCCACTTT; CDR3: CASSLTVSLNPLHF
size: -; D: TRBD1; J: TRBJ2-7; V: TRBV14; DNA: TGTGCCAGCAGCCTACTCGACAGGGCGGCCTACGAGCAGTACTTC; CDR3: CASSLLDRAAYEQYF
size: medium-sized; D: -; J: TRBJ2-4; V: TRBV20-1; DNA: TGCAGTGCTAACCGTATACTAGCCAAAAACATTCAGTACTTC; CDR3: CSANRILAKNIQYF
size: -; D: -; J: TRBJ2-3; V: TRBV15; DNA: TGTGCCACCGGCCTACACCAAGATACGCAGTATTTT; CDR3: CATGLHQDTQYF
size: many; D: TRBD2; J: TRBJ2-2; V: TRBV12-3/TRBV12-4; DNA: TGTGCCAGCAGTTTGAGGCTAGCGGGGAACACCGGGGAGCTGTTTTTT; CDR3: CASSLRLAGNTGELFF